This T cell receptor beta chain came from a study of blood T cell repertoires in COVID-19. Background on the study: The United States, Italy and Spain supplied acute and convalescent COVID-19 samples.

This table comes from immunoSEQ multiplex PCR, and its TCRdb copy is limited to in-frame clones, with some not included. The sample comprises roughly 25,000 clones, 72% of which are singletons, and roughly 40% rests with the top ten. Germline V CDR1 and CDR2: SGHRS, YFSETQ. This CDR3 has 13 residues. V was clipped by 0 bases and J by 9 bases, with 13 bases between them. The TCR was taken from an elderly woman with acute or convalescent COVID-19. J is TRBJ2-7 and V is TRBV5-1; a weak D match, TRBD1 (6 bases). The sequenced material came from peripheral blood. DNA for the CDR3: TGCGCCAGCAGCTTGGAATCAGGGGCGGTGCAGTACTTC. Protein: CASSLESGAVQYF.